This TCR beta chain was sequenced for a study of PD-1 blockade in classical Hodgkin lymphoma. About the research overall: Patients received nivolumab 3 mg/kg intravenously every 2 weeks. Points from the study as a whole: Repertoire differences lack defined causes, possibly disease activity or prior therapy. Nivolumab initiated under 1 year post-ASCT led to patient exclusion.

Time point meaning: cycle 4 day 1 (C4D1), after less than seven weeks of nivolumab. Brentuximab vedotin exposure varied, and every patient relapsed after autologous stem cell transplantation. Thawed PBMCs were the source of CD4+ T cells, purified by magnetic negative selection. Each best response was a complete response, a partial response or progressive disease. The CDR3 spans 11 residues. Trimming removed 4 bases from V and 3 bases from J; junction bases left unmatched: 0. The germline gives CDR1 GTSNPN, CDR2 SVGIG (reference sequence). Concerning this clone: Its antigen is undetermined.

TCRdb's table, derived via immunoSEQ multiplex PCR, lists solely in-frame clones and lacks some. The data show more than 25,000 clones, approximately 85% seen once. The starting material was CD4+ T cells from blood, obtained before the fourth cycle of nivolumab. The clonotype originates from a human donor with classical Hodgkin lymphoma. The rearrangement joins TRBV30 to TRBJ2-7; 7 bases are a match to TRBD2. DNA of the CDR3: TGTGCCTGGACTAGCGGCTACGAGCAGTACTTC. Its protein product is CAWTSGYEQYF. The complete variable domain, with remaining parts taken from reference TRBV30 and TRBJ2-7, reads SQTIHQWPATLVQPVGSPLSLECTVEGTSNPNLYWYRQAAGRGLQLLFYSVGIGQISSEVPQNLSASRPQDRQFILSSKKLLLSDSGFYLCAWTSGYEQYFGPGTRLTVT.